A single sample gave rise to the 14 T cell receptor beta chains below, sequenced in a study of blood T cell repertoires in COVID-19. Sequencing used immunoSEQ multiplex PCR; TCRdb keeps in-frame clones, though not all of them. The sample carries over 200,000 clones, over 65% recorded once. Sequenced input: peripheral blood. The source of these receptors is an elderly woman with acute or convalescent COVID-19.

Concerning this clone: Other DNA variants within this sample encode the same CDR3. The CDR3 loop is CASSYSAGGGYTF. The CDR3 nucleotides read TGTGCCAGCAGTTACTCAGCAGGGGGTGGCTACACCTTC. This chain links TRBV6-2 or TRBV6-3 with TRBJ1-2; 7 bases agree with TRBD1. In germline, CDR1 is MNHEY, CDR2 SVGEGT. Trimming took 0 bases from V and 7 from J; bases not matched to a gene: 2. The CDR3 runs 13 residues.

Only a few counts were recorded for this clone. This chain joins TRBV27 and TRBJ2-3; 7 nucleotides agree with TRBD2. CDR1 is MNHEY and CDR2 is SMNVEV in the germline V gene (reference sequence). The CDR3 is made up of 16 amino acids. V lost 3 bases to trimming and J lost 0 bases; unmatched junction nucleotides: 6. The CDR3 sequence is CASSLGEGRSTDTQYF. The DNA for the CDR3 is TGTGCCAGCAGTTTGGGGGAGGGCCGGAGCACAGATACGCAGTATTTT.

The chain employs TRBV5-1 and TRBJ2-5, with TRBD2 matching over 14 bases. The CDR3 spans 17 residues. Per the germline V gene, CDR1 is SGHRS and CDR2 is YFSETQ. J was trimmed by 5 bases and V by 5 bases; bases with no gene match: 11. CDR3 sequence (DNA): TGCGCCAGCAGAACCGGGACTAGCGGGAGCGCCAGCGAGACCCAGTACTTC. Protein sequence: CASRTGTSGSASETQYF.

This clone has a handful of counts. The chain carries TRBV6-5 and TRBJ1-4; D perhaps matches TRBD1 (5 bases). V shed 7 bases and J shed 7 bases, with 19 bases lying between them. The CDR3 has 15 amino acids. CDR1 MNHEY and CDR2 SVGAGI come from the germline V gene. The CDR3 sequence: CASTNGVGRGEKLFF. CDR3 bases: TGTGCCAGCACCAACGGGGTGGGGAGGGGTGAAAAACTGTTTTTT.

The CDR3 is CASSTIQAGNTEAFF. CDR3 nucleotides: TGTGCCAGTAGTACTATACAGGCAGGGAACACTGAAGCTTTCTTT. The chain has TRBV19 and TRBJ1-1; a weak D match, TRBD1 (5 bases). CDR3 size: 15 residues. The V end was cut by 4 bases, the J end by 1 base, with 13 bases between. Germline V gene data show CDR1 as LNHDA and CDR2 as SQIVND (reference sequence).

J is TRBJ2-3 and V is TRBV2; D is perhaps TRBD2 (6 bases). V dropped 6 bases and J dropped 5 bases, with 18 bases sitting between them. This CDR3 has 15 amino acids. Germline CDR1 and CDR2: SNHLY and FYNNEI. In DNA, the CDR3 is TGTGCCAGCAGCCCCTATCGGAGGGTGAAAGATACGCAGTATTTT. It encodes CASSPYRRVKDTQYF.

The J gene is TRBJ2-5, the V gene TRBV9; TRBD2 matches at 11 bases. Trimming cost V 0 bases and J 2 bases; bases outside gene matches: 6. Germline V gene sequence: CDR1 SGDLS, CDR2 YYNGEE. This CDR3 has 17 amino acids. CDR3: CASSVEGGTSGQETQYF. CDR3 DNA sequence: TGTGCCAGCAGCGTAGAGGGGGGGACTAGCGGACAAGAGACCCAGTACTTC.

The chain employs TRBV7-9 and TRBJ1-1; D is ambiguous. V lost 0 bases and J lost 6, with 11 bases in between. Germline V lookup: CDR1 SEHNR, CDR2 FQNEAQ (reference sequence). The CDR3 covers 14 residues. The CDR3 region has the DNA TGTGCCAGCAGCTTAGCGATGCAGACTCCTGAAGCTTTCTTT. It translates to CASSLAMQTPEAFF. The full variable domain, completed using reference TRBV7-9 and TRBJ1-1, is DTGVSQNPRHKITKRGQNVTFRCDPISEHNRLYWYRQTLGQGPEFLTYFQNEAQLEKSRLLSDRFSAERPKGSFSTLEIQRTEQGDSAMYLCASSLAMQTPEAFFGQGTRLTVV.

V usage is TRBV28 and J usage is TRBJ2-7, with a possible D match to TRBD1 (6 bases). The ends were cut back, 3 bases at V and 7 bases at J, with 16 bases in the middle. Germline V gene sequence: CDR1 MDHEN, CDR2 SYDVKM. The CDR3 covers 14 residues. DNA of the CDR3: TGTGCCAGCAGTTTTCGGCAGGGGAGTTGGGAGCAGTACTTC. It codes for CASSFRQGSWEQYF.

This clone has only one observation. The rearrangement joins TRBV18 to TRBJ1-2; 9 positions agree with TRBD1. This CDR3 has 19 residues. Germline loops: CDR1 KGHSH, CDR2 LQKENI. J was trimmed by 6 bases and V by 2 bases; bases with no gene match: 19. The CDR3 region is CASSPDIRTTGGIADGYTF. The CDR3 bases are TGTGCCAGCTCACCAGACATCAGAACCACAGGGGGCATCGCCGATGGCTACACCTTC.

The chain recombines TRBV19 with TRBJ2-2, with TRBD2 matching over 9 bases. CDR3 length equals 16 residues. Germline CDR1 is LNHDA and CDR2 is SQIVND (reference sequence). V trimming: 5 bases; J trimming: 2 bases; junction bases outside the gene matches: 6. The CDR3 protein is CASSVSGGSNTGELFF. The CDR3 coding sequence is TGTGCCAGTAGTGTGAGCGGGGGGTCCAACACCGGGGAGCTGTTTTTT.

The chain's CDR3 is CASSLERRAEQYF. The CDR3 DNA reads TGTGCCAGCAGCTTAGAGCGCAGGGCCGAGCAGTACTTC. The V call is TRBV11-2, the J call TRBJ2-7, with D possibly being TRBD1 (5 bases). The CDR3 is made up of 13 amino acids. Deletions cut 0 bases from V and 6 bases from J, with 9 bases between. Germline V gene data show CDR1 as SGHAT and CDR2 as FQNNGV.

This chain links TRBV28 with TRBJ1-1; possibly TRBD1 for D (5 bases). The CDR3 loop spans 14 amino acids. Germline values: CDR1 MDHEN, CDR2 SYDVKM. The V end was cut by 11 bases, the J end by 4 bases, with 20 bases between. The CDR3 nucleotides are TGTGCCTCCCGGCAGGGCGGTCTTGCCACTGAAGCTTTCTTT. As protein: CASRQGGLATEAFF.

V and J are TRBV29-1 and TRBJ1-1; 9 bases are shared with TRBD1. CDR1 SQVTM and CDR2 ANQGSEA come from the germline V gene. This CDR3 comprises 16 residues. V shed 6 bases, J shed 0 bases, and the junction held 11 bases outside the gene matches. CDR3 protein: CSVGQGMGFMNTEAFF. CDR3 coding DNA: TGCAGCGTGGGACAGGGAATGGGATTTATGAACACTGAAGCTTTCTTT.